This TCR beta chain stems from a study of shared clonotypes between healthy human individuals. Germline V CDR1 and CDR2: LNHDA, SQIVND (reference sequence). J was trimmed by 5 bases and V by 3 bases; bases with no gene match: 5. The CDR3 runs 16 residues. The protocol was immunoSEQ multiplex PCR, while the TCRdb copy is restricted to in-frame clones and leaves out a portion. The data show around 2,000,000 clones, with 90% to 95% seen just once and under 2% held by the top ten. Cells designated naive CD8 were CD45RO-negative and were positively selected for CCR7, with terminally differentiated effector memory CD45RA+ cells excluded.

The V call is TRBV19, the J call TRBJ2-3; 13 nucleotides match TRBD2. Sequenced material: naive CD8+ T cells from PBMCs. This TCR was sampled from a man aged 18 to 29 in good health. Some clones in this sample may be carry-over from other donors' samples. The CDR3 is CASSIWTSGRGDTQYF. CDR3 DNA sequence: TGTGCCAGTAGTATTTGGACTAGCGGGAGAGGAGATACGCAGTATTTT.